Below, 22 T cell receptor beta chains from the same sample are listed, as sequenced in a study of T-cell reconstitution after alpha-beta-depleted transplantation in children. The TCRbeta library incorporated unique molecular identifiers. TCRdb itself ran the PCR reads through MiXCR, one entry per CDR3 protein. Among 17,000 or so distinct CDR3 sequences, 12% were seen once, and the ten largest hold 60% to 75%. The sequencing here drew on PBMCs, mostly from graft donor cells, taken 180 days after TCRalphabeta/CD19-depleted stem cell transplant. The source is a boy under two years old who had a stem cell transplant for Wiskott-Aldrich syndrome, so the T cells may come from the graft donor.

This clonotype was detected many times. The chain employs TRBV20-1 and TRBJ2-3; 8 nucleotides line up with TRBD2. This CDR3 spans 16 amino acids. Germline V gene sequence: CDR1 DFQATT, CDR2 SNEGSKA (reference sequence). Trimming cost V 0 bases and J 1 base; bases outside gene matches: 6. The DNA for the CDR3 is TGCAGTGCTAGAGACCCATCTAGCGGGCGCACAGATACGCAGTATTTT. It specifies CSARDPSSGRTDTQYF.

This clonotype showed up just a few times. Here the CDR3 reads CASSPIDRGSEQYF. Here the CDR3 DNA reads TGTGCCAGCAGCCCAATCGACAGGGGTTCCGAGCAGTACTTC. The chain joins TRBV7-9 to TRBJ2-7, with 8 positions matching TRBD1. CDR3 length: 14 amino acids. CDR1 and CDR2 (germline): SEHNR, FQNEAQ (reference sequence). Trimming cost V 5 bases and J 6 bases; bases outside gene matches: 9.

The count of this clonotype is one. The J gene is TRBJ1-2, the V gene TRBV29-1, with D tentatively TRBD1 (5 bases). The germline V gene encodes CDR1 SQVTM and CDR2 ANQGSEA. The CDR3 consists of 12 residues. V lost 2 bases to trimming and J lost 5 bases, with 9 bases between them. The CDR3 region is CSVEWGVYGYTF. The CDR3 DNA reads as TGCAGCGTTGAATGGGGGGTGTATGGCTACACCTTC.

This chain uses TRBV7-9 with TRBJ1-5; 9 bases map to TRBD1. Germline trimming cut 2 bases from V and 5 bases from J; bases unmatched to any gene: 1. This CDR3 comprises 14 residues. Germline assignment: CDR1 SEHNR and CDR2 FQNEAQ (reference sequence). CDR3 residues: CASSLWDRDQPQHF. Here the CDR3 DNA reads TGTGCCAGCAGCTTATGGGACAGGGATCAGCCCCAGCATTTT.

This clonotype has at least ten counts. This sequence joins TRBV6-1 and TRBJ1-4; D might be TRBD1 (6 bases). The CDR3 spans 15 residues. CDR1 and CDR2 (germline): MNHNS, SASEGT. The V end lost 6 bases, the J end lost 4 bases, and 15 bases lay between the germline ends. CDR3 nucleotide sequence: TGTGCCAGCAGCGGACAGACCCTTGGTAATGAAAAACTGTTTTTT. Translation gives CASSGQTLGNEKLFF.

In its sample, this clonotype was seen many times. This chain connects TRBV7-2 to TRBJ1-5, with 7 bases fitting TRBD1. This CDR3 contains 15 residues. Trimming removed 3 bases from V and 6 bases from J; junction bases left unmatched: 8. CDR1 and CDR2 (germline): SGHTA, FQGNSA. The CDR3 region is CASSFLRQGVQPQHF. DNA for the CDR3: TGTGCCAGCAGCTTCCTTCGACAGGGTGTTCAGCCCCAGCATTTT.

V and J are TRBV20-1 and TRBJ2-7; weak D call: TRBD2 (6 bases). The length of the CDR3 is 10 residues. V was trimmed by 5 bases and J by 4 bases, leaving 6 bases between them. Germline loops: CDR1 DFQATT, CDR2 SNEGSKA (reference sequence). The CDR3, as DNA: TGCAGTGCTGGAGGGTACGAGCAGTACTTC. Translating it yields CSAGGYEQYF.

The chain joins TRBV5-1 to TRBJ1-1; no clear D. Trimming cost V 4 bases and J 3 bases, with 19 bases left between them. The CDR3 runs 16 residues. Germline assignment: CDR1 SGHRS and CDR2 YFSETQ. The DNA for the CDR3 is TGCGCCAGCAGCCCGCGGGCGGTCCGCCCCGACACTGAAGCTTTCTTT. It yields the protein CASSPRAVRPDTEAFF.

This clonotype was recorded many times. The chain is built from TRBV28 and TRBJ2-1, with a weak D call TRBD1 (5 bases). Trimming left V 3 bases short and J 6 bases short, with 9 bases between. Germline loops: CDR1 MDHEN, CDR2 SYDVKM. There are 13 residues in the CDR3. This chain's CDR3 is CASSFVRANEQFF. CDR3 sequence (DNA): TGTGCCAGCAGTTTCGTCAGGGCCAATGAGCAGTTCTTC.

This clonotype was picked up many times. The rearrangement uses TRBV27 and TRBJ1-2, with TRBD1 as a possible D gene (6 bases). This CDR3 has 14 amino acids. The V and J ends lost 0 bases and 8 bases respectively, with 13 bases between them. Germline V CDR1 and CDR2: MNHEY, SMNVEV (reference sequence). Here the CDR3 DNA reads TGTGCCAGCAGTTTATCAGGCAGGGGAGGAGGCTACACCTTC. This gives the protein CASSLSGRGGGYTF.

This clonotype showed up many times. The gene calls are TRBV28 and TRBJ2-7, with D unresolved. The V gene's germline CDR1 is MDHEN and CDR2 SYDVKM. CDR3 length: 14 residues. V dropped 2 bases and J dropped 3 bases, with 11 bases sitting between them. The CDR3 reads CASSLIGFGYEQYF. The DNA for the CDR3 is TGTGCCAGCAGTTTAATTGGATTTGGCTACGAGCAGTACTTC.

This clonotype occurred a few times. In nucleotides, the CDR3 is TGTGCCAGCAGTGACGGCATCAATCAGCCCCAGCATTTT. Translated, it gives CASSDGINQPQHF. V gene TRBV2 combines with J gene TRBJ1-5; unclear D gene. Germline CDR1 SNHLY, CDR2 FYNNEI. This CDR3 is 13 amino acids long. The germline V and J ends were trimmed by 3 bases and 3 bases, with 6 bases remaining between them.

This clonotype was seen a handful of times. The chain recombines TRBV5-1 with TRBJ2-2; TRBD2 matches at 10 bases. The CDR3 runs to 15 residues. The V segment lost 2 bases and the J segment 6 bases; nucleotides outside the gene matches: 4. Germline CDR1 is SGHRS and CDR2 is YFSETQ. The CDR3 spells CASSFSLAGAGELFF. DNA of the CDR3: TGCGCCAGCAGCTTTAGTCTAGCGGGAGCCGGGGAGCTGTTTTTT.

The chain joins TRBV3-1 to TRBJ2-4, with a tentative D call TRBD1 (6 bases). Germline V gene lookup returns CDR1 LGHDT and CDR2 YNNKEL (reference sequence). The CDR3 runs 13 residues. Trimming cost V 2 bases and J 14 bases, with 16 bases left between them. The CDR3 is CASSQLSTGGEYF. The CDR3 DNA follows: TGTGCCAGCAGCCAACTATCGACAGGCGGTGAGTACTTC.

This clonotype was recorded many times. V and J are TRBV7-9 and TRBJ2-3; 7 nucleotides align to TRBD2. Germline CDR1 SEHNR, CDR2 FQNEAQ (reference sequence). Unmatched junction bases numbered 9, after V lost 2 bases and J lost 4 bases. This CDR3 spans 16 amino acids. The chain's CDR3 is CASSLLGGSGSDTQYF. The CDR3 bases are TGTGCCAGCAGCTTACTCGGCGGGAGTGGGTCAGATACGCAGTATTTT.

The V gene is TRBV7-9, the J gene TRBJ2-1; 7 bases are shared with TRBD2. V lost 0 bases, J lost 3 bases, and 2 bases stayed unmatched. The CDR3 contains 15 residues. Germline loops: CDR1 SEHNR, CDR2 FQNEAQ (reference sequence). The CDR3 protein is CASSLAGGDYNEQFF. The CDR3 region has the DNA TGTGCCAGCAGCTTAGCGGGAGGGGACTACAATGAGCAGTTCTTC.

In this sample, this clonotype turned up a few times. V is TRBV20-1 and J is TRBJ2-1; D may be TRBD2 (7 bases). V lost 6 bases, J lost 8 bases, and 17 bases lay in between. This CDR3 comprises 13 residues. Germline V gene data show CDR1 as DFQATT and CDR2 as SNEGSKA (reference sequence). As DNA, the CDR3 is TGCAGTGCCAAGGGGGGGAGTGGTTATGAGCAGTTCTTC. It encodes CSAKGGSGYEQFF.

On this clonotype: This CDR3 is missing its conserved last phenylalanine or tryptophan, likely due to a read error. This sequence joins TRBV11-1 and TRBJ2-7; tentatively, D is TRBD1 (6 bases). CDR1 is SGHAT, CDR2 FQDESV, per germline (reference sequence). The CDR3 sequence is 12 residues long. As DNA, the CDR3 is TGTGCCAGCGGCTTGGACAGCTACGAGCAGTACTTG. Translation gives CASGLDSYEQYL.

This clonotype was found many times. The chain's CDR3 is CSAQLAGGSYQETQYF. CDR3 DNA: TGCAGTGCGCAACTAGCGGGAGGCTCGTACCAAGAGACCCAGTACTTC. The chain carries TRBV20-1 and TRBJ2-5; 12 bases are shared with TRBD2. The V and J ends lost 6 bases and 0 bases, in that order; junction bases with no gene match: 8. CDR1 and CDR2 from the germline V gene are DFQATT and SNEGSKA (reference sequence). The CDR3 covers 16 residues.

This clonotype has a count of ten or more. The chain employs TRBV19 and TRBJ2-1, with D tentatively TRBD2 (6 bases). CDR3 length equals 12 residues. CDR1 LNHDA and CDR2 SQIVND come from the germline V gene (reference sequence). Trimming took off 8 bases at V and 5 bases at J, with 10 bases between the two ends. CDR3 loop: CASFGGNNEQFF. CDR3 coding DNA: TGTGCCAGTTTCGGAGGGAACAATGAGCAGTTCTTC. Using reference TRBV19 and TRBJ2-1 for the parts outside the CDR3, the full variable domain is DGGITQSPKYLFRKEGQNVTLSCEQNLNHDAMYWYRQDPGQGLRLIYYSQIVNDFQKGDIAEGYSVSREKKESFPLTVTSAQKNPTAFYLCASFGGNNEQFFGPGTRLTVL.

J is TRBJ2-1 and V is TRBV15; 8 bases agree with TRBD2. J was trimmed by 7 bases and V by 2 bases; bases with no gene match: 7. From germline, CDR1 is LNHNV and CDR2 YYDKDF (reference sequence). CDR3 size: 15 residues. The CDR3 reads CATSRISGIGNEQFF. CDR3 nucleotides: TGTGCCACCAGCAGAATTAGCGGGATCGGGAATGAGCAGTTCTTC. The variable domain in full, with the rest retrieved from reference TRBV15 and TRBJ2-1, is DAMVIQNPRYQVTQFGKPVTLSCSQTLNHNVMYWYQQKSSQAPKLLFHYYDKDFNNEADTPDNFQSRRPNTSFCFLDIRSPGLGDTAMYLCATSRISGIGNEQFFGPGTRLTVL.

This clonotype has more than one count but fewer than ten. The rearrangement links TRBV7-9 to TRBJ1-6; D might be TRBD1 (5 bases). Per the germline V gene, CDR1 is SEHNR and CDR2 is FQNEAQ (reference sequence). This CDR3 has 16 residues. Trimming stripped 3 bases from V and 8 bases from J, with 17 bases between. CDR3 sequence: CASSFPRGRDHSPLHF. CDR3 in DNA: TGTGCCAGCAGCTTCCCCCGAGGCAGGGATCATTCACCCCTCCACTTT.